The present T cell receptor beta chain was sequenced within a study of metastatic and nonmetastatic thyroid tumors. Study background: Thyroid patients, malignant and benign, had repertoires compared across blood and tumor or nodule tissue. Study findings and constraints: Significantly greater TCR beta diversity was reportedly found in malignant thyroid tumors than in benign nodules (in blood and tumor).

As originally analysed: Using the CDR3 differences seen across clinicopathological groups, the authors built a distant-metastasis classifier for papillary thyroid cancer, which was meant to discriminate distant-metastatic patients. TCRdb reanalyzed the PCR reads via MiXCR. TCRdb's processing, not the study's, gives the V and J calls here. The sample has about 4,300 clones; 30% to 40% are singletons. The germline gives CDR1 MGHRA, CDR2 YSYEKL. The length of the CDR3 is 13 residues. Patients had received no treatment of any kind before thyroid surgery. As to this clone: Its matching antigen is unknown. One end of the junction is discordant with germline, which a read error may explain.

This TCR derives from a female donor with papillary thyroid cancer or a benign thyroid nodule (not recorded which). Some clones in this sample may be carry-over from other donors' samples. Specimen: adjacent normal tissue. The rearrangement joins TRBV4-1 to TRBJ1-1; D call uncertain. The CDR3 sequence: CATSLSGDTDAFF. DNA of the CDR3: TGCGCCACCAGCTTAAGTGGTGACACCGATGCTTTCTTT.